Shown below are 28 T cell receptor beta chains from a single sample sequenced in a study of blood T cells in healthy people across ages. It was with a sample-barcoded 5' primer and a J-beta primer mix that a second PCR of roughly 7 to 12 cycles was run. Each CDR3 protein gets one entry after TCRdb re-called the 5' RACE reads with MiXCR. Of roughly 1.7 million distinct CDR3 sequences listed, 30% to 35% are singletons. The source material was blood. The receptors were gathered from a woman between 25 and 40 years old in good health.

This clonotype has just a few counts. The chain uses TRBV5-1 and TRBJ2-5; TRBD1 is a possible D gene (6 bases). The J call is in doubt because the DNA end fits TRBJ2-7 better. This CDR3 spans 14 amino acids. Germline lookup yields CDR1 SGHRS and CDR2 YFSETQ. The CDR3 is CASSLADRLYEQYF. In DNA, the CDR3 is TGCGCCAGCAGCCTAGCAGACAGGCTCTACGAGCAGTACTTC.

The rearrangement joins TRBV20-1 to TRBJ2-5, with a weak D call TRBD2 (6 bases). Germline assignment: CDR1 DFQATT and CDR2 SNEGSKA (reference sequence). The CDR3 is made up of 14 amino acids. Deletions cut 3 bases from V and 5 bases from J, with 16 bases between. Here the CDR3 DNA reads TGCAGTGCTAGGCACTGGGGGGTTCAGGAGACCCAGTACTTC. Its protein product is CSARHWGVQETQYF.

This chain uses TRBV5-6 with TRBJ1-6; tentatively, D is TRBD1 (5 bases). Germline loops: CDR1 SGHDT, CDR2 YYEEEE. The CDR3 extends over 16 amino acids. V was clipped by 2 bases and J by 0 bases, with 9 bases between them. The CDR3 DNA reads as TGTGCCAGCAGCTTATCAGACAGCTCCTATAATTCACCCCTCCACTTT. It codes for CASSLSDSSYNSPLHF.

The gene calls are TRBV25-1 and TRBJ2-5, with TRBD2 matching over 7 bases. The closer fit of TRBJ2-7 to the DNA end suggests the J call may be wrong. In germline, CDR1 is MGHDK, CDR2 SYGVNS. This CDR3 comprises 14 residues. The CDR3 DNA sequence: TGTGCCAGCAGTGAAAATATGGGAGGGGACGAGCAGTACTTC. Its protein product is CASSENMGGDEQYF.

Only a few counts were recorded for this clonotype. The V call is TRBV7-2, the J call TRBJ2-6, with 8 bases matching TRBD1. This CDR3 comprises 17 residues. V shed 10 bases, J shed 1 base, and the junction held 12 bases outside the gene matches. Germline V CDR1 and CDR2: SGHTA, FQGNSA. The CDR3 is CANFPGQVGSGANVLTF. The CDR3 bases are TGTGCCAATTTCCCGGGACAGGTGGGGTCTGGGGCCAACGTCCTGACTTTC. Variable domain in full (rest from reference TRBV7-2 and TRBJ2-6): GAGVSQSPSNKVTEKGKDVELRCDPISGHTALYWYRQSLGQGLEFLIYFQGNSAPDKSGLPSDRFSAERTGGSVSTLTIQRTQQEDSAVYLCANFPGQVGSGANVLTFGAGSRLTVL.

This sequence joins TRBV11-2 and TRBJ1-6, with D tentatively TRBD1 (5 bases). The CDR3 contains 13 residues. Germline V gene lookup returns CDR1 SGHAT and CDR2 FQNNGV. Trimming removed 4 bases from V and 9 bases from J, with 10 bases in between. In nucleotides, the CDR3 is TGTGCCAGCAGCTCCTGGGACCTTTCACCCCTCCACTTT. Translating gives CASSSWDLSPLHF.

The J gene is TRBJ1-5, the V gene TRBV20-1; D remains unclear. The germline V and J ends were trimmed by 2 bases and 7 bases, with 15 bases remaining between them. The CDR3 has 14 amino acids. The germline CDR1 and CDR2 sequences are DFQATT and SNEGSKA (reference sequence). CDR3 residues: CSARRIRLSQPQHF. As DNA, the CDR3 is TGCAGTGCTAGAAGAATTCGTCTCTCCCAGCCCCAGCATTTT.

This clonotype was found a few times. The V and J genes are TRBV3-1 and TRBJ1-5; TRBD1 agrees at 9 bases. The germline CDR1 and CDR2 sequences are LGHDT and YNNKEL (reference sequence). The CDR3 covers 17 residues. The J segment lost 0 bases and the V segment lost 4 bases, leaving 7 bases of the junction unmatched. In nucleotides, the CDR3 is TGTGCCAGCAGCCCCGGGGACAGGGCCCTTAGCAATCAGCCCCAGCATTTT. It yields the protein CASSPGDRALSNQPQHF. Looking up the rest from reference TRBV3-1 and TRBJ1-5 gives the full variable domain: DTAVSQTPKYLVTQMGNDKSIKCEQNLGHDTMYWYKQDSKKFLKIMFSYNNKELIINETVPNRFSPKSPDKAHLNLHINSLELGDSAVYFCASSPGDRALSNQPQHFGDGTRLSIL.

The chain couples TRBV7-3 to TRBJ2-6; D is ambiguous. V lost 0 bases and J 1 base, leaving 7 bases between the germline ends. This CDR3 region has 16 residues. Per the germline V gene, CDR1 is SGHTA and CDR2 is FQGTGA. The CDR3, as DNA: TGTGCCAGCAGCTTAACCGCCTCGTCTGGGGCCAACGTCCTGACTTTC. Encoded protein: CASSLTASSGANVLTF.

This sequence joins TRBV27 and TRBJ2-7; perhaps TRBD1 as D (6 bases). Germline values: CDR1 MNHEY, CDR2 SMNVEV (reference sequence). This CDR3 has 15 amino acids. Trimming removed 1 base at V and 3 bases at J, with 13 bases between. CDR3 sequence reads: CASSLLPGTIYEQYF. The CDR3 DNA follows: TGTGCCAGCAGTTTATTACCAGGGACAATCTACGAGCAGTACTTC.

Comment on this clonotype: Just one base apart from a much larger clone, this may be a read error. The gene calls are TRBV6-5 and TRBJ2-1; 8 bases map to TRBD1. V was pared by 4 bases and J by 8 bases, with 10 bases of the junction left unmatched. The germline V gene encodes CDR1 MNHEY and CDR2 SVGAGI. The CDR3 length is 15 residues. CDR3 in amino acids: CASSLGQALYDEQFF. In nucleotides, the CDR3 is TGTGCCAGCAGTTTGGGACAGGCCCTTTACGATGAGCAGTTCTTC.

This clonotype was counted between two and nine times. The genes are TRBV21-1 and TRBJ2-5; TRBD1, as called in the table, went unchecked against the DNA. TRBV21-1 is marked as a pseudogene. This CDR3 is built from 17 residues. Here the CDR3 reads CASSKEAGQGGRETQYF. The CDR3 nucleotides read TGTGCCAGCAGCAAAGAGGCAGGACAGGGCGGTCGGGAGACCCAGTACTTC.

This clonotype turned up a few times. The J gene is TRBJ2-1, the V gene TRBV6-4, with 7 bases lining up with TRBD1. This CDR3 has 14 residues. Per the germline V gene, CDR1 is MRHNA and CDR2 is SNTAGT. With 3 bases clipped from V and 8 bases from J, the junction kept 7 bases outside the gene matches. CDR3 residues: CASSDGDRWDEQFF. CDR3 in DNA: TGTGCCAGCAGTGATGGGGACAGATGGGATGAGCAGTTCTTC.

This clonotype was observed a few times. The V and J genes are TRBV5-6 and TRBJ2-1, with no clear D. Trimming removed 4 bases at V and 7 bases at J, with 9 bases between. The CDR3 consists of 12 residues. CDR1 SGHDT and CDR2 YYEEEE come from the germline V gene. The CDR3 nucleotides are TGTGCCAGCAGCAACTACCCGAATGAGCAGTTCTTC. As protein: CASSNYPNEQFF.

This clonotype has more than one count but fewer than ten. The V gene is TRBV2, the J gene TRBJ2-7; possible D gene TRBD2, 6 bases. There are 14 residues in the CDR3. The V and J ends lost 7 bases and 0 bases respectively, with 13 bases between them. Germline V gives CDR1 SNHLY, CDR2 FYNNEI. This CDR3 reads CASNRDSNSYEQYF. The CDR3 region has the DNA TGTGCCAGCAATAGGGACTCCAACTCCTACGAGCAGTACTTC.

This chain links TRBV6-1 with TRBJ2-3, with D possibly matching TRBD2 (6 bases). This CDR3 has 15 amino acids. In germline, CDR1 is MNHNS, CDR2 SASEGT. V was clipped by 5 bases and J by 2 bases, with 14 bases between them. As DNA, the CDR3 is TGTGCCAGCAGTCCTTGGGGGGAGGTCACAGATACGCAGTATTTT. Translating it yields CASSPWGEVTDTQYF.

On this clonotype itself: Mismatch with germline at one junction end may stem from a read error. The chain recombines TRBV7-8 with TRBJ2-5; the match to TRBD1 covers 8 bases. The germline CDR1 and CDR2 sequences are SGHVS and FQNEAQ. This CDR3 is 19 amino acids long. CDR3 sequence (DNA): TGTGCCAGCAGCTTACCGGCAGGGGGCTTAAGGAAGCACAAGGAGACCCGGTACTTC. Protein: CASSLPAGGLRKHKETRYF.

The J gene is TRBJ2-1, the V gene TRBV10-1; D remains ambiguous. Trimming took off 0 bases at V and 5 bases at J, with 14 bases between the two ends. The CDR3 is made up of 16 amino acids. Germline CDR1 is WNHNN and CDR2 is SYGVQD (reference sequence). The DNA for the CDR3 is TGCGCCAGCAGTGAGTCCGCCCCTCTGCTAGACAATGAGCAGTTCTTC. This translates into CASSESAPLLDNEQFF.

This chain connects TRBV2 to TRBJ2-5; no firm D call. CDR3 length equals 15 residues. With 3 bases removed from V and 3 bases from J, the gap between germline ends came to 14 bases. Germline V gene data show CDR1 as SNHLY and CDR2 as FYNNEI. The CDR3 protein is CASSEWARREETQYF. The CDR3 DNA reads as TGTGCCAGCAGTGAGTGGGCACGGCGCGAAGAGACCCAGTACTTC.

The chain recombines TRBV7-9 with TRBJ2-6; D ambiguous. This CDR3 has 16 residues. Trimming cost V 1 base and J 0 bases, with 7 bases left between them. Germline-derived CDR1 and CDR2 are SEHNR and FQNEAQ (reference sequence). CDR3 nucleotides: TGTGCCAGCAGCTTAGTAGCTAGCTCTGGGGCCAACGTCCTGACTTTC. Translated, it gives CASSLVASSGANVLTF.

The chain recombines TRBV20-1 with TRBJ1-2; 7 bases are shared with TRBD1. The CDR3 length is 14 residues. Trimming cost V 5 bases and J 2 bases; bases outside gene matches: 8. Germline V gene data show CDR1 as DFQATT and CDR2 as SNEGSKA (reference sequence). In nucleotides, the CDR3 is TGCAGTGCTCGCCGGGACAGCGAAAACTATGGCTACACCTTC. Protein product: CSARRDSENYGYTF.

This sequence joins TRBV5-3 and TRBJ1-1; perhaps TRBD1 as D (6 bases). Being an ORF, TRBV5-3 has a function that is uncertain. The CDR3 runs to 15 residues. V lost 6 bases to trimming and J lost 1 base, with 16 bases between them. The CDR3 DNA is TGTGCCAGAATCCCCCCGAACAGGGAGAACACTGAAGCTTTCTTT. Protein product: CARIPPNRENTEAFF.

This clonotype was seen at least ten times. The rearrangement links TRBV9 to TRBJ2-5; maybe TRBD2 (5 bases). This CDR3 has 13 amino acids. The germline CDR1 and CDR2 sequences are SGDLS and YYNGEE. Trimming took off 3 bases at V and 2 bases at J, with 8 bases between the two ends. The CDR3 loop is CASSARTQETQYF. The CDR3 DNA is TGTGCCAGCAGCGCACGGACTCAAGAGACCCAGTACTTC.

This chain connects TRBV10-3 to TRBJ1-4, with D possibly TRBD1 on 5 matching bases. Per germline, CDR1 ENHRY and CDR2 SYGVKD. Trimming took off 8 bases at V and 0 bases at J, with 10 bases between the two ends. The CDR3 extends over 14 amino acids. The CDR3: CAIGQGPTNEKLFF. The CDR3 DNA is TGTGCCATCGGTCAGGGACCAACTAATGAAAAACTGTTTTTT.

The chain combines TRBV28 with TRBJ2-7, with D possibly being TRBD2 (5 bases). CDR3 length: 18 amino acids. Per the germline V gene, CDR1 is MDHEN and CDR2 is SYDVKM. The V end lost 4 bases, the J end lost 3 bases, and 25 bases lay between the germline ends. DNA for the CDR3: TGTGCCAGCAGTTCCATGCCCAGACTACCACTATCCAACTACGAGCAGTACTTC. Protein product: CASSSMPRLPLSNYEQYF.

This clonotype was found a few times. The chain joins TRBV5-4 to TRBJ2-3; D not resolved. The germline V and J ends were trimmed by 5 bases and 4 bases, with 8 bases remaining between them. Per germline, CDR1 SGHNT and CDR2 YYREEE (reference sequence). CDR3 length equals 12 residues. CDR3 nucleotide sequence: TGTGCCAGCAGTTATCTCGCAGATACGCAGTATTTT. This sequence encodes CASSYLADTQYF.

This clonotype occurred a few times. CDR3 sequence reads: CATSVLYGGLNEQFF. The DNA of the CDR3 is TGTGCCACCAGTGTACTCTATGGCGGACTCAATGAGCAGTTCTTC. This chain links TRBV24-1 with TRBJ2-1; perhaps TRBD2 as D (5 bases). The CDR3 covers 15 residues. Germline values: CDR1 KGHDR, CDR2 SFDVKD. The V gene lost 5 bases and the J gene lost 6 bases, with 16 bases spanning the gap.

This clonotype appeared a single time. The CDR3 DNA sequence: TGCGCCAGCAGCACCGGTCCCTCAAGGGATGAGCAGTTCTTC. Its translation: CASSTGPSRDEQFF. The rearrangement joins TRBV5-1 to TRBJ2-1; D not certain. V lost 4 bases, J lost 8 bases, and 16 bases lay in between. CDR3 size: 14 residues. Germline V CDR1 and CDR2: SGHRS, YFSETQ. The whole variable domain, remainder taken from reference TRBV5-1 and TRBJ2-1, is KAGVTQTPRYLIKTRGQQVTLSCSPISGHRSVSWYQQTPGQGLQFLFEYFSETQRNKGNFPGRFSGRQFSNSRSEMNVSTLELGDSALYLCASSTGPSRDEQFFGPGTRLTVL.